The 3 T cell receptor beta chains presented below share a single source sample, sequenced in a study of PD-L1 blockade in urothelial cancer. Time point here: peripheral blood 6 weeks after treatment start. Using immunoSEQ multiplex PCR, the repertoire was profiled, and TCRdb retains in-frame clones only, with some absent. The repertoire holds tens of thousands of clones, with 70% to 90% as singletons. Sample: PBMCs, taken around atezolizumab (anti-PD-L1) treatment. All receptors derive from a man in his 70s with urothelial cancer.

With respect to this clone: Relative to the germline gene, one junction end is altered; a read error may explain this. The same CDR3 arises from other DNA sequences in this sample as well. J is TRBJ1-2 and V is TRBV18, with a weak D call TRBD1 (6 bases). Germline values: CDR1 KGHSH, CDR2 LQKENI. The CDR3 is made up of 13 amino acids. CDR3 region: CASSPQGAMRYTF. Here the CDR3 DNA reads TGCGCCAGCTCACCACAGGGAGCTATGCGCTACACCTTC.

The chain joins TRBV5-4 to TRBJ2-3; TRBD1 is a possible D gene (6 bases). The germline V gene encodes CDR1 SGHNT and CDR2 YYREEE (reference sequence). The CDR3 runs to 14 residues. The V end was cut by 4 bases, the J end by 2 bases, with 11 bases between. The CDR3: CASSVRGTTDTQYF. The CDR3 DNA reads TGTGCCAGCAGCGTCAGGGGTACCACAGATACGCAGTATTTT.

The CDR3 nucleotides are TGTGCCAGCAGCTTAAACGGACAGGGCCCTGGCTACACCTTC. Translated, it gives CASSLNGQGPGYTF. V and J are TRBV7-3 and TRBJ1-2, with 8 bases fitting TRBD1. V was clipped by 1 base and J by 7 bases; unmatched bases: 5. Germline V CDR1 and CDR2: SGHTA, FQGTGA. CDR3 length equals 14 residues.